One and the same sample provided the 19 T cell receptor beta chains below, sequenced in a study of persistence of HIV-infected CD4 T cells (dated by TCRdb to the early 2020s). Their antigens are not known. The immunoSEQ hsTCRB assay version 4, run in survey mode, was used to sequence TCRbeta repertoires from genomic DNA. In its TCRdb copy, this immuneACCESS table keeps in-frame sequences only and misses some clones. Where compared with another copy, unresolved V genes explain less than half of these, and the others have no known cause. This sample has 44,000 or so clones in its table, and more than 85% of those were observed once. In total, the top ten clones hold 1.8% of the sample. This specimen's treatment or condition label, interpreted: suppressive antiretroviral therapy. Cells were stimulated with anti-CD3/anti-CD28 magnetic beads as a nonspecific positive control representing the CD4+ T cell repertoire. CD4+ T cells that responded were sorted based on upregulation of both CD40 ligand and CD69.

The sequencing here drew on CD4+ T cells sorted from PBMCs after approximately 19-hour stimulation, taken from a patient who received antiretroviral therapy. In light of the paper, this sample's cell subset or site label describes: CD40L+CD69+ CD4 T cells responding to anti-CD3/anti-CD28 beads, representing the overall repertoire. These receptors originate from an adult man with HIV who was CMV-seropositive.

This clone was seen only once. The chain combines TRBV7-9 with TRBJ2-7, with 9 bases matching TRBD1. V gave up 6 bases and J gave up 4 bases; unmatched junction bases: 16. This CDR3 is built from 17 residues. Looked up from germline, CDR1 is SEHNR and CDR2 is FQNEAQ (reference sequence). CDR3: CASSANPGQGWWYEQYF. DNA for the CDR3: TGTGCCAGCAGTGCAAACCCGGGACAGGGTTGGTGGTACGAGCAGTACTTC.

This sequence joins TRBV6-4 and TRBJ1-1; 10 bases fit TRBD1. Germline CDR1 and CDR2: MRHNA and SNTAGT. The CDR3 covers 15 residues. The trim removed 11 bases at V and 4 bases at J, leaving 13 bases unmatched. The DNA of the CDR3 is TGTGCCGGACCGACAGGGGGCCCTTTGAGCACTGAAGCTTTCTTT. Translated: CAGPTGGPLSTEAFF.

This chain joins TRBV2 and TRBJ1-5, with D hard to call. Germline V lookup: CDR1 SNHLY, CDR2 FYNNEI. The CDR3 totals 15 residues. V was shortened by 2 bases and J by 0 bases, with 8 bases between the two germline ends. The DNA of the CDR3 is TGTGCCAGCAGTGAACAGATCTATAGCAATCAGCCCCAGCATTTT. Protein sequence: CASSEQIYSNQPQHF.

J is TRBJ2-7 and V is TRBV19, with D perhaps matching TRBD1 or TRBD2 (6 bases each). Trimming shortened V by 1 base and J by 6 bases, and 19 bases separated the two germline ends. Germline values: CDR1 LNHDA, CDR2 SQIVND (reference sequence). There are 16 residues in the CDR3. The CDR3 here is CASSIGTGAPYREQYF. As DNA, the CDR3 is TGTGCCAGTAGTATAGGAACGGGGGCGCCATACCGCGAGCAGTACTTC.

The chain links TRBV10-3 to TRBJ2-7; tentative D call: TRBD1 (6 bases). CDR1 ENHRY and CDR2 SYGVKD come from the germline V gene. V was clipped by 4 bases and J by 4 bases, with 11 bases between them. CDR3 length: 13 amino acids. DNA for the CDR3: TGTGCCATCAGTGTCTACAGGGAGTACGAGCAGTACTTC. This codes for CAISVYREYEQYF.

This chain uses TRBV29-1 with TRBJ2-3, with D perhaps matching TRBD1 (6 bases). Deletions cut 3 bases from V and 2 bases from J, with 15 bases between. This CDR3 region has 15 residues. The germline V gene encodes CDR1 SQVTM and CDR2 ANQGSEA. CDR3 amino acids: CSVDRTEGATDTQYF. CDR3 coding DNA: TGCAGCGTTGATCGGACAGAGGGAGCCACAGATACGCAGTATTTT.

The chain recombines TRBV5-1 with TRBJ2-3, with D possibly TRBD2 on 6 matching bases. The CDR3 consists of 17 residues. The germline gives CDR1 SGHRS, CDR2 YFSETQ. Trimming shortened V by 3 bases and J by 5 bases, and 22 bases separated the two germline ends. For the CDR3, the DNA is TGCGCCAGCAGCTCGTTCGGGAGCCCCGGGGAGAGAGATACGCAGTATTTT. It codes for CASSSFGSPGERDTQYF.

The chain couples TRBV28 to TRBJ1-5; D gene unclear. The CDR3 spans 12 residues. The ends were cut back, 6 bases at V and 15 bases at J, with 18 bases in the middle. The germline gives CDR1 MDHEN, CDR2 SYDVKM. Here the CDR3 DNA reads TGTGCCAGCAGCCAACTTGAAGGAATGGGGCATTTT. Residues: CASSQLEGMGHF.

This clone was seen a single time. The CDR3 reads CASSPQLAGGPNTQYF. CDR3 sequence (DNA): TGTGCCAGCTCACCTCAACTAGCGGGGGGGCCGAATACGCAGTATTTT. The J gene is TRBJ2-3, the V gene TRBV18; TRBD2 aligns across 13 bases. This CDR3 spans 16 amino acids. Germline CDR1 reads KGHSH; CDR2 reads LQKENI. V trimming: 3 bases; J trimming: 7 bases; junction bases outside the gene matches: 7.

J is TRBJ2-7 and V is TRBV6-5; no reliable D call. Germline CDR1 and CDR2: MNHEY and SVGAGI. V dropped 8 bases and J dropped 5 bases, with 10 bases sitting between them. This CDR3 region has 11 residues. The CDR3 DNA reads TGTGCCAGCTCCTTCCTGCACGAGCAGTACTTC. This gives the protein CASSFLHEQYF.

The rearrangement joins TRBV24-1 to TRBJ2-2; 8 bases map to TRBD2. CDR3 length: 20 amino acids. The V gene end was trimmed by 2 bases and the J gene end by 3 bases; junction bases not matched to a gene: 16. Per the germline V gene, CDR1 is KGHDR and CDR2 is SFDVKD. CDR3 sequence: CATSDSGRVAGGLDTGELFF. The CDR3 bases are TGTGCCACCAGTGATTCGGGACGGGTGGCGGGGGGCTTGGACACCGGGGAGCTGTTTTTT.

The rearrangement joins TRBV6-2 or TRBV6-3 to TRBJ2-5; 8 bases line up with TRBD1. Per the germline V gene, CDR1 is MNHEY and CDR2 is SVGEGT. The junction had 13 bases not matched to a gene; V was cut back by 0 bases and J by 4 bases. This CDR3 region has 18 residues. CDR3: CASSYSPRTGQQPETQYF. The CDR3 region has the DNA TGTGCCAGCAGTTACTCGCCCCGGACAGGGCAGCAACCAGAGACCCAGTACTTC.

This clone is medium-sized in the sample. At the DNA level, this CDR3 is encoded by other sequences in the same sample as well. This chain uses TRBV18 with TRBJ1-5; 8 bases fit TRBD1. Trimming cost V 3 bases and J 2 bases; bases outside gene matches: 3. From germline, CDR1 is KGHSH and CDR2 LQKENI. CDR3 length equals 15 residues. CDR3 sequence reads: CASSPDRGGNQPQHF. In DNA, the CDR3 is TGTGCCAGCTCACCCGACAGGGGTGGCAATCAGCCCCAGCATTTT.

V is TRBV7-3 and J is TRBJ1-5; no firm D call. Germline CDR1 reads SGHTA; CDR2 reads FQGTGA. CDR3 length: 13 residues. Trimming shortened V by 1 base and J by 4 bases, and 5 bases separated the two germline ends. In nucleotides, the CDR3 is TGTGCCAGCAGCTTAATGGGTAATCAGCCCCAGCATTTT. It codes for CASSLMGNQPQHF.

The gene calls are TRBV5-1 and TRBJ1-4, with 9 bases matching TRBD1. The germline V gene has CDR1 SGHRS and CDR2 YFSETQ. CDR3 length: 17 amino acids. The J segment lost 0 bases and the V segment lost 1 base, leaving 4 bases of the junction unmatched. CDR3 loop: CASSLLGQGTTNEKLFF. CDR3 bases: TGCGCCAGCAGCTTGTTGGGACAGGGCACAACTAATGAAAAACTGTTTTTT.

V and J are TRBV18 and TRBJ2-4; D gene uncertain. The CDR3 has 14 amino acids. Germline CDR1 and CDR2: KGHSH and LQKENI. V was pared by 0 bases and J by 8 bases, with 11 bases between. The CDR3 bases are TGTGCCAGCTCACCACCGGGTGCTGGGGACATTCAGTACTTC. It specifies CASSPPGAGDIQYF. The full variable domain, rest sourced from reference TRBV18 and TRBJ2-4, is NAGVMQNPRHLVRRRGQEARLRCSPMKGHSHVYWYRQLPEEGLKFMVYLQKENIIDESGMPKERFSAEFPKEGPSILRIQQVVRGDSAAYFCASSPPGAGDIQYFGAGTRLSVL.

This clone was counted once. In DNA, the CDR3 is TGTGCCAGCAGCGAAGTGGGGGCGTCACCCCTCCACTTT. The encoded protein is CASSEVGASPLHF. The chain is built from TRBV7-8 and TRBJ1-6; D might be TRBD1 (6 bases). Per the germline V gene, CDR1 is SGHVS and CDR2 is FQNEAQ. The CDR3 contains 13 residues. V shed 5 bases and J shed 10 bases, with 12 bases lying between them. The full variable domain, its missing parts supplied by reference TRBV7-8 and TRBJ1-6, is GAGVSQSPRYKVAKRGQDVALRCDPISGHVSLFWYQQALGQGPEFLTYFQNEAQLDKSGLPSDRFFAERPEGSVSTLKIQRTQQEDSAVYLCASSEVGASPLHFGNGTRLTVT.

The chain is built from TRBV2 and TRBJ1-3, with D perhaps TRBD1 (6 bases). CDR1 and CDR2 from the germline V gene are SNHLY and FYNNEI. Trimming removed 2 bases from V and 4 bases from J, with 12 bases in between. The CDR3 loop spans 15 amino acids. Written as DNA, the CDR3 is TGTGCCAGCAGTGAACCAGGGGACCCAGGAAACACCATATATTTT. Its protein is CASSEPGDPGNTIYF.

The V gene is TRBV29-1, the J gene TRBJ2-3; 15 nucleotides match TRBD2. CDR1 and CDR2 from the germline V gene are SQVTM and ANQGSEA. The ends lost 4 bases at V and 3 bases at J; junction bases unmatched: 8. The CDR3 has 17 amino acids. CDR3 loop: CSVGAPGTSGGTDTQYF. The CDR3 bases are TGCAGCGTTGGGGCCCCCGGGACTAGCGGGGGGACAGATACGCAGTATTTT.